These 5 T cell receptor beta chains originate from one sample sequenced in a study of spatial heterogeneity in lung cancer. This sample's time point: sample taken at primary tumor resection. Whole RNA, which was extracted from tumor, nontumor lung tissue or frozen PBMC, was sequenced without any cell sorting. TCRdb independently ran MiXCR on the 5' RACE reads; one entry per CDR3 protein. The data hold tens of thousands of distinct CDR3 sequences, with 5.3% observed a single time. The sequencing used PBMCs, collected at surgery. The receptor source for this set is a male donor with early-stage non-small cell lung cancer.

This clonotype was counted ten times or more. This sequence joins TRBV4-2 and TRBJ2-1, with D perhaps matching TRBD2 (6 bases). The germline V gene has CDR1 LGHNA and CDR2 YNFKEQ. The V and J ends lost 4 bases and 10 bases respectively, with 23 bases between them. The CDR3 totals 16 residues. CDR3 residues: CASSRGETRGTTEQFF. In nucleotides, the CDR3 is TGTGCCAGCAGCCGTGGGGAGACTAGGGGCACCACGGAGCAGTTCTTC.

This clonotype has a handful of counts. This chain connects TRBV29-1 to TRBJ2-2; 10 bases are shared with TRBD1. The CDR3 totals 15 residues. Germline-derived CDR1 and CDR2 are SQVTM and ANQGSEA. Losses at the gene ends were 2 bases for V and 6 bases for J; bases not matched to a gene: 6. The CDR3 region has the DNA TGCAGCGTTGAACGGCGGGACAGGGGATCCGGGGAGCTGTTTTTT. It yields the protein CSVERRDRGSGELFF.

This clonotype was picked up many times. The rearrangement joins TRBV2 to TRBJ2-1; 11 bases fit TRBD2. The CDR3 contains 16 residues. J gave up 2 bases and V 5 bases, and 5 bases lay outside the gene matches. Germline assignment: CDR1 SNHLY and CDR2 FYNNEI. The CDR3 DNA reads as TGTGCCAGCAGTTCCCTAGCGGGAGGTACCTACAATGAGCAGTTCTTC. This codes for CASSSLAGGTYNEQFF.

This clonotype was observed at least ten times. The chain combines TRBV3-1 with TRBJ2-7; D remains ambiguous. V was pared by 1 base and J by 0 bases, with 7 bases between. This CDR3 is built from 14 residues. Germline CDR1 reads LGHDT; CDR2 reads YNNKEL (reference sequence). The chain's CDR3 is CASSQVVGSYEQYF. CDR3 bases: TGTGCCAGCAGCCAAGTAGTGGGCTCCTACGAGCAGTACTTC.

This clonotype was recorded many times. The rearrangement uses TRBV18 and TRBJ2-1, with D unclear. The CDR3 is made up of 18 amino acids. From germline, CDR1 is KGHSH and CDR2 LQKENI. Trimming left V 2 bases short and J 0 bases short, with 17 bases between. This CDR3 is CASSPTPGPLSSYNEQFF. The CDR3 DNA reads TGTGCCAGCTCACCAACCCCAGGACCGTTGAGCTCCTACAATGAGCAGTTCTTC.